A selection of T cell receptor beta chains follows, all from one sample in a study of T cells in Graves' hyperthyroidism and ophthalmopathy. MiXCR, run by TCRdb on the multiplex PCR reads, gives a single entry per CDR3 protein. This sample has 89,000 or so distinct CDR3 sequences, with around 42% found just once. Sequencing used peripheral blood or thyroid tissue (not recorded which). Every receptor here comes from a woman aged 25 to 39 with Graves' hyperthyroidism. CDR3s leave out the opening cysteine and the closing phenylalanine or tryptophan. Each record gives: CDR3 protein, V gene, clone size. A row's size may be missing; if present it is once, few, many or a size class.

ASSPGTSYEQY	TRBV7-7	NA
ASSIIAGPGKEAF	TRBV19	many
ASSPPPGQKTGELV	TRBV7-9	NA
ARRYFPVLVSETQY	TRBV5-1	NA
ASSSNTGIYNSPLH	TRBV6-5	many
ASSRGLDQETQY	TRBV5-1	many
ASSLRVSGKLF	TRBV7-9	many
ASRGLAGTFTGELF	TRBV7-8	many
SATTQGPNYGYT	TRBV20-1	NA
SARVLGNEKLF	TRBV20-1	many
AVSGGQGNQPQH	TRBV10-3	few
ASSFLSGGAYEQY	TRBV12-3/TRBV12-4	many
SARSGGDQPQH	TRBV20-1	many
ASRYRGDPNYGYT	TRBV6-6	many
ASSPGQGRRSNQPQH	TRBV14	NA
ASSPPVGTTTYEQY	TRBV7-9	many
ASRPGERAEAF	TRBV12-3/TRBV12-4	many
ASSFTGSSPLH	TRBV7-2	NA
SLEQELDYGYT	TRBV29-1	NA
ASSELRGTDTQY	TRBV10-1	NA
ASSFLPGQGRRSNQPQH	TRBV6-2/TRBV6-3	NA
ASSLAGGPDQPQH	TRBV7-8	many
ASSQEGSGGYSNQPQH	TRBV4-1	few
SARDRRTAGANTEAF	TRBV20-1	many
AATPRDNSGLAGPSGSYEQY	TRBV12-3/TRBV12-4	NA
ASSPRLAGETQY	TRBV9	NA
ASSFQTVNTEAL	TRBV28	NA